This passage covers 29 T cell receptor beta chains from one sample sequenced in a study of PD-L1 blockade in urothelial cancer. Stated time point: pretreatment peripheral blood. The assay was immunoSEQ multiplex PCR, and TCRdb's table has in-frame clones only and misses some. The data show about 88,000 clones, 89% seen once. Specimen: PBMCs, collected around atezolizumab (anti-PD-L1) treatment. The receptors were sampled from a woman older than 75 with urothelial cancer.

The V call is TRBV10-2, the J call TRBJ1-1; D may be TRBD1 (6 bases). The germline gives CDR1 WSHSY, CDR2 SAAADI. The CDR3 runs to 14 residues. V shed 4 bases and J shed 7 bases, with 16 bases lying between them. CDR3 sequence (DNA): TGCGCCAGCAGTGGGCCTCAGTGGGACATTGAAGCTTTCTTT. This sequence encodes CASSGPQWDIEAFF.

The chain employs TRBV5-1 and TRBJ2-1; the match to TRBD1 covers 7 bases. V was clipped by 2 bases and J by 15 bases; unmatched bases: 11. Germline CDR1 is SGHRS and CDR2 is YFSETQ. The CDR3 spans 13 residues. The CDR3 DNA reads as TGCGCCAGCAGCTTCACAGGGGAGTTTAGGCGGTTCTTC. Amino acids: CASSFTGEFRRFF.

This clone was seen more than once but under ten times. CDR3: CASSLDGGQGRTDTQYF. DNA of the CDR3: TGCGCCAGCAGCTTGGATGGGGGACAGGGAAGGACAGATACGCAGTATTTT. V is TRBV5-1 and J is TRBJ2-3, with TRBD1 matching over 9 bases. The V gene end was trimmed by 0 bases and the J gene end by 3 bases; junction bases not matched to a gene: 8. This CDR3 is built from 17 residues. Germline loops: CDR1 SGHRS, CDR2 YFSETQ.

This chain connects TRBV6-1 to TRBJ1-5; the D gene is possibly TRBD1 (6 bases). The V and J ends lost 4 bases and 6 bases respectively, with 13 bases between them. This CDR3 is 14 amino acids long. Germline lookup yields CDR1 MNHNS and CDR2 SASEGT. CDR3 amino acids: CASSALQGRQPQHF. CDR3 in DNA: TGTGCCAGCAGTGCATTACAGGGCCGTCAGCCCCAGCATTTT.

The chain is built from TRBV2 and TRBJ1-3, with TRBD1 matching over 7 bases. From germline, CDR1 is SNHLY and CDR2 FYNNEI. The CDR3 runs to 13 residues. V shed 5 bases and J 5 bases; nucleotides not matched to a gene: 3. CDR3 sequence (DNA): TGTGCCAGCAGTTCGGACAGGAGAAACACCATATATTTT. It translates to CASSSDRRNTIYF.

V and J are TRBV7-2 and TRBJ2-7, with D tentatively TRBD2 (6 bases). This CDR3 is 13 amino acids long. Trimming pared 4 bases from V and 4 bases from J, leaving 11 bases between. Germline V gene lookup returns CDR1 SGHTA and CDR2 FQGNSA. In DNA form, the CDR3 reads TGTGCCAGCAGCTCGGGGGTAGGATACGAGCAGTACTTC. Its translation: CASSSGVGYEQYF.

The V call is TRBV11-3, the J call TRBJ2-7; D is uncertain. Trimming took 5 bases from V and 4 from J, leaving 12 bases between them. This CDR3 is 13 amino acids long. Germline V gene data show CDR1 as SGHNT and CDR2 as YENEEA. The CDR3 region has the DNA TGTGCCAGCAGCCTGACTGACCAATACGAGCAGTACTTC. This gives the protein CASSLTDQYEQYF.

The V gene is TRBV15, the J gene TRBJ1-1, with 10 bases lining up with TRBD1. Germline CDR1 is LNHNV and CDR2 is YYDKDF (reference sequence). This CDR3 region has 15 residues. J lost 5 bases, V lost 1 base, and 4 bases had no gene match. The CDR3 here is CATSRGRQGATEAFF. The CDR3 DNA follows: TGTGCCACCAGCAGAGGGCGACAGGGGGCAACTGAAGCTTTCTTT.

The gene calls are TRBV6-5 and TRBJ1-2; 7 bases map to TRBD1. Germline V lookup: CDR1 MNHEY, CDR2 SVGAGI. V lost 6 bases and J lost 4; bases outside the gene matches: 11. The CDR3 spans 15 residues. The CDR3 sequence: CASSSDRASTYGYTF. The CDR3 coding sequence is TGTGCCAGCAGCTCCGACAGGGCCTCTACCTATGGCTACACCTTC.

This chain connects TRBV6-1 to TRBJ1-2; 7 bases fit TRBD1. Germline lookup yields CDR1 MNHNS and CDR2 SASEGT. This CDR3 has 14 residues. The junction had 5 bases not matched to a gene; V was cut back by 3 bases and J by 4 bases. CDR3 residues: CASSDTAGGYGYTF. The CDR3 DNA sequence: TGTGCCAGCAGTGACACCGCAGGGGGCTATGGCTACACCTTC.

This clone was counted between two and nine times. J is TRBJ2-5 and V is TRBV14; TRBD1 might be the D (6 bases). V lost 4 bases, J lost 3 bases, and 15 bases lay in between. This CDR3 region has 15 residues. CDR1 is SGHDN, CDR2 FVKESK, per germline. Here the CDR3 reads CASSLEGGVKETQYF. The CDR3 coding sequence is TGTGCCAGCAGCCTGGAAGGGGGAGTTAAAGAGACCCAGTACTTC.

The chain combines TRBV4-2 with TRBJ2-1; 10 bases map to TRBD2. V lost 4 bases to trimming and J lost 4 bases; unmatched junction nucleotides: 13. This CDR3 spans 18 amino acids. Per the germline V gene, CDR1 is LGHNA and CDR2 is YNFKEQ. The CDR3, as DNA: TGTGCCAGCAGCCCATTAGCCGGGGGAGCGGGAGGGTACAATGAGCAGTTCTTC. Translating it yields CASSPLAGGAGGYNEQFF.

The chain uses TRBV25-1 and TRBJ1-2; D perhaps matches TRBD1 (5 bases). The V gene's germline CDR1 is MGHDK and CDR2 SYGVNS. The CDR3 is made up of 11 amino acids. V lost 3 bases and J 12 bases, leaving 11 bases between the germline ends. CDR3 nucleotide sequence: TGTGCCAGCAGTGAGGGCACCAGGGACACCTTC. Protein sequence: CASSEGTRDTF.

J is TRBJ2-4 and V is TRBV5-1; possibly TRBD2 for D (5 bases). Trimming pared 0 bases from V and 8 bases from J, leaving 9 bases between. The CDR3 extends over 13 amino acids. CDR1 is SGHRS, CDR2 YFSETQ, per germline. CDR3 amino acids: CASSLAQRYIQYF. CDR3 bases: TGCGCCAGCAGCTTGGCTCAGCGGTACATTCAGTACTTC.

The chain couples TRBV19 to TRBJ1-1; D call uncertain. The V end was cut by 3 bases, the J end by 0 bases, with 8 bases between. CDR1 is LNHDA, CDR2 SQIVND, per germline (reference sequence). The CDR3 extends over 14 amino acids. Here the CDR3 reads CASSIGQMNTEAFF. Here the CDR3 DNA reads TGTGCCAGTAGTATTGGTCAGATGAACACTGAAGCTTTCTTT.

The gene calls are TRBV28 and TRBJ1-4, with D uncertain. The germline V and J ends were trimmed by 8 bases and 7 bases, with 20 bases remaining between them. The CDR3 covers 15 residues. Germline V gene lookup returns CDR1 MDHEN and CDR2 SYDVKM. The CDR3 bases are TGTGCCAGCTTACGAGCGGGGTTCAATACTGAAAAACTGTTTTTT. Translating it yields CASLRAGFNTEKLFF.

The CDR3 loop reads CASSTGTSGYTGELFF. The CDR3 DNA reads as TGTGCCAGCAGCACCGGGACTAGCGGCTACACCGGGGAGCTGTTTTTT. This chain uses TRBV5-4 with TRBJ2-2; TRBD2 aligns across 11 bases. This CDR3 contains 16 residues. Germline V gene lookup returns CDR1 SGHNT and CDR2 YYREEE (reference sequence). Trimming took 4 bases from V and 3 from J; bases not matched to a gene: 5.

This chain uses TRBV7-2 with TRBJ2-3; D might be TRBD1 (5 bases). Germline CDR1 SGHTA, CDR2 FQGNSA. The CDR3 is 15 residues long. V lost 5 bases to trimming and J lost 0 bases, with 12 bases between them. CDR3 sequence: CASSGAAVSTDTQYF. The CDR3 nucleotides are TGTGCCAGCAGCGGGGCGGCGGTTAGCACAGATACGCAGTATTTT. The full variable domain, in which reference TRBV7-2 and TRBJ2-3 provide the parts outside the CDR3, is GAGVSQSPSNKVTEKGKDVELRCDPISGHTALYWYRQSLGQGLEFLIYFQGNSAPDKSGLPSDRFSAERTGGSVSTLTIQRTQQEDSAVYLCASSGAAVSTDTQYFGPGTRLTVL.

This clone was seen a few times. J is TRBJ1-1 and V is TRBV5-1; D may be TRBD1 (5 bases). The germline V gene has CDR1 SGHRS and CDR2 YFSETQ. V was clipped by 0 bases and J by 4 bases, with 19 bases between them. The CDR3 length is 17 residues. CDR3 in amino acids: CASSLAAGIGGFTEAFF. CDR3 in DNA: TGCGCCAGCAGCTTGGCCGCGGGAATCGGGGGTTTCACTGAAGCTTTCTTT.

V is TRBV7-3 and J is TRBJ1-1; the match to TRBD1 covers 7 bases. The CDR3 covers 14 residues. V was pared by 1 base and J by 4 bases, with 3 bases of the junction left unmatched. CDR1 and CDR2 (germline): SGHTA, FQGTGA. The chain's CDR3 is CASSLSQGVTEAFF. In DNA form, the CDR3 reads TGTGCCAGCAGCTTAAGTCAGGGGGTCACTGAAGCTTTCTTT.

The chain has TRBV5-4 and TRBJ2-2; 9 nucleotides agree with TRBD1. In germline, CDR1 is SGHNT, CDR2 YYREEE (reference sequence). V shed 4 bases, J shed 3 bases, and the junction held 7 bases outside the gene matches. The CDR3 spans 16 residues. The CDR3 DNA follows: TGTGCCAGCAGCGACGGGACAGGGCGGGACACCGGGGAGCTGTTTTTT. Translation gives CASSDGTGRDTGELFF.

The CDR3 DNA reads TGTGCCAGCAGTTTTCGACAGAGCACTGAAGCTTTCTTT. It is translated as CASSFRQSTEAFF. V gene TRBV28 combines with J gene TRBJ1-1, with D maybe TRBD1 (5 bases). The V gene lost 3 bases and the J gene lost 4 bases, with 9 bases spanning the gap. Looked up from germline, CDR1 is MDHEN and CDR2 is SYDVKM. The CDR3 covers 13 residues.

The gene calls are TRBV5-1 and TRBJ1-3; 9 nucleotides align to TRBD1. In germline, CDR1 is SGHRS, CDR2 YFSETQ. CDR3 length: 18 amino acids. V lost 4 bases to trimming and J lost 4 bases; unmatched junction nucleotides: 15. The CDR3 protein is CASSLGTGLNTKGNTIYF. The CDR3 DNA follows: TGCGCCAGCAGCCTCGGGACAGGGTTGAATACGAAAGGAAACACCATATATTTT.

J is TRBJ2-2 and V is TRBV5-6; TRBD1 matches at 7 bases. Germline V gene lookup returns CDR1 SGHDT and CDR2 YYEEEE. After removal of 2 bases from V and 5 bases from J, the junction contained 3 bases not matched to a gene. The CDR3 is made up of 14 amino acids. CDR3 coding DNA: TGTGCCAGCAGCTTCACAGGGGTAACCGGGGAGCTGTTTTTT. This gives the protein CASSFTGVTGELFF.

V is TRBV30 and J is TRBJ2-1, with TRBD1 as a possible D gene (6 bases). V lost 3 bases, J lost 10 bases, and 13 bases lay in between. CDR1 GTSNPN and CDR2 SVGIG come from the germline V gene (reference sequence). The CDR3 has 12 amino acids. The CDR3 protein is CAWSLNTGEQFF. The CDR3 DNA reads as TGTGCCTGGAGCCTAAATACAGGGGAGCAGTTCTTC.

The chain uses TRBV5-1 and TRBJ2-5; 8 nucleotides match TRBD2. Losses at the gene ends were 6 bases for V and 2 bases for J; bases not matched to a gene: 6. The CDR3 runs 14 residues. Germline values: CDR1 SGHRS, CDR2 YFSETQ. CDR3 residues: CASTIAGRQETQYF. Here the CDR3 DNA reads TGCGCCAGCACCATAGCGGGACGTCAAGAGACCCAGTACTTC.

The genes are TRBV18 and TRBJ2-4; maybe TRBD1 (6 bases). The CDR3 sequence is 16 residues long. V lost 0 bases to trimming and J lost 5 bases, with 14 bases between them. CDR1 and CDR2 from the germline V gene are KGHSH and LQKENI. The CDR3, as DNA: TGTGCCAGCTCACCACCGTTGGGCAGGGGCGAAAACATTCAGTACTTC. Protein product: CASSPPLGRGENIQYF.

This clone appeared a few times. The genes are TRBV5-4 and TRBJ2-6, with D unresolved. Deletions cut 0 bases from V and 0 bases from J, with 7 bases between. The germline gives CDR1 SGHNT, CDR2 YYREEE (reference sequence). The CDR3 length is 16 residues. CDR3 loop: CASSLVSPSGANVLTF. As DNA, the CDR3 is TGTGCCAGCAGCTTGGTCAGTCCCTCTGGGGCCAACGTCCTGACTTTC. Full variable domain (outside the CDR3, taken from reference TRBV5-4 and TRBJ2-6): ETGVTQSPTHLIKTRGQQVTLRCSSQSGHNTVSWYQQALGQGPQFIFQYYREEENGRGNFPPRFSGLQFPNYSSELNVNALELDDSALYLCASSLVSPSGANVLTFGAGSRLTVL.

This chain links TRBV30 with TRBJ2-5; D might be TRBD2 (6 bases). The germline V gene has CDR1 GTSNPN and CDR2 SVGIG (reference sequence). V was trimmed by 2 bases and J by 4 bases, leaving 14 bases between them. The CDR3 has 14 amino acids. This CDR3 is CAWSKGLPGETQYF. The CDR3 DNA follows: TGTGCCTGGAGTAAAGGACTACCTGGAGAGACCCAGTACTTC.